The table lists the clone carrying this TCR beta chain with many counts. The antigen remains unidentified. The data belong to a study of human T cells and chemical hapten exposure. On the study more broadly: Among samples, TCR yields varied mainly because of small differences in pooled library volume.

Library construction involved attaching unique molecular identifiers to individual cDNA molecules, which allowed quantitative, reproducible TCR counting. Under the authors' procedure: A typical sample had 93,000 or so TCRs, with about 20,000 to 750,000 overall. In TCRdb, the reads were re-called with MiXCR into one record per CDR3 protein. Here the V and J calls rest on TCRdb's processing, not on the authors' analysis. The data show 95,000 to 150,000 distinct CDR3 sequences, 8.5% to 9% seen once. Unfractionated whole blood was the source of the extracted total RNA. The CDR3 consists of 15 residues. The germline CDR1 and CDR2 sequences are SGHTA and FQGNSA. The ends were cut back, 1 base at V and 4 bases at J, with 11 bases in the middle. Findings and caveats of the study: Following DPC sensitization, TCRs present above 1 in 1000 frequency showed no change.

The clonotype originates from a human donor in good health. Some clones in this sample may be carry-over from other donors' samples. Sequenced input: whole blood. This chain uses TRBV7-2 with TRBJ1-5; D ambiguous. The DNA of the CDR3 is TGTGCCAGCAGCTTAGTTTGGAATGGGAATCAGCCCCAGCATTTT. Translated: CASSLVWNGNQPQHF.